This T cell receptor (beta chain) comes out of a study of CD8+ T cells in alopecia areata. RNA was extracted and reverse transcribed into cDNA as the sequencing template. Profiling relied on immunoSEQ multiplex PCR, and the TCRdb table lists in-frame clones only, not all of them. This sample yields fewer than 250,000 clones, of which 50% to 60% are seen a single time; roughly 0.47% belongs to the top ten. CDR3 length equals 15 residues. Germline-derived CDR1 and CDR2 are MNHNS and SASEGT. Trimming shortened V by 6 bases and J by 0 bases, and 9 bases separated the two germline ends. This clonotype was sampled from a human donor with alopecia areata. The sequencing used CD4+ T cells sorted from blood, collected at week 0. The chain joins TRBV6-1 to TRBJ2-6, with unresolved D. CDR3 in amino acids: CASRGTDSGANVLTF. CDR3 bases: TGTGCCAGCAGGGGAACAGACTCTGGGGCCAACGTCCTGACTTTC.